Below, 22 T cell receptor beta chains from the same sample are listed, as sequenced in a study of graft-versus-host responses after intestinal transplantation. Data came from immunoSEQ multiplex PCR; TCRdb stores just in-frame clones and leaves some out. The table lists approximately 33,000 clones, around 83% of them singletons. These TCRs' antigens remain unknown. The starting material was unstimulated CD8+ T cells sorted from spleen or lymph node cells, obtained before intestinal transplant. Receptors originate from a human donor who received an intestinal transplant.

The chain combines TRBV9 with TRBJ2-1; a possible D gene is TRBD2 (5 bases). CDR3 length: 15 amino acids. Germline V gene sequence: CDR1 SGDLS, CDR2 YYNGEE. V lost 0 bases, J lost 8 bases, and 15 bases lay in between. CDR3 loop: CASSVEWGGSDEQFF. In DNA form, the CDR3 reads TGTGCCAGCAGCGTAGAATGGGGTGGGAGTGATGAGCAGTTCTTC.

The J gene is TRBJ2-3, the V gene TRBV29-1, with a weak D call TRBD1 (5 bases). The CDR3 runs to 16 residues. V gave up 0 bases and J gave up 0 bases, with 13 bases separating them. The germline V gene has CDR1 SQVTM and CDR2 ANQGSEA. This CDR3 is CSVEDSGHLSTDTQYF. The CDR3 DNA is TGCAGCGTTGAAGATTCCGGACACCTAAGCACAGATACGCAGTATTTT.

At least ten counts were recorded for this clone. The rearrangement uses TRBV4-1 and TRBJ2-1; 7 nucleotides agree with TRBD2. Trimming took 0 bases from V and 2 from J; bases not matched to a gene: 1. The CDR3 is 15 amino acids. In germline, CDR1 is MGHRA, CDR2 YSYEKL. The CDR3 sequence is CASSQEAGTYNEQFF. Written as DNA, the CDR3 is TGCGCCAGCAGCCAAGAAGCGGGGACCTACAATGAGCAGTTCTTC.

This clone was detected only once. V is TRBV7-9 and J is TRBJ2-7, with 10 bases matching TRBD2. This CDR3 is built from 16 residues. V gave up 5 bases and J gave up 2 bases; unmatched junction bases: 9. In germline, CDR1 is SEHNR, CDR2 FQNEAQ (reference sequence). The CDR3 bases are TGTGCCAGCAGCAAAGCCGGGACTAGCGCGACCTACGAGCAGTACTTC. Amino acid sequence: CASSKAGTSATYEQYF.

The V gene is TRBV11-3, the J gene TRBJ2-2; D perhaps matches TRBD2 (6 bases). CDR1 and CDR2 (germline): SGHNT, YENEEA. V was clipped by 1 base and J by 4 bases, with 13 bases between them. The CDR3 runs to 16 residues. The CDR3 DNA is TGTGCCAGCAGCTTAGCCCTGGGGGGTTTCACCGGGGAGCTGTTTTTT. This sequence encodes CASSLALGGFTGELFF.

The genes are TRBV4-2 and TRBJ2-7, with TRBD1 identical over 9 bases. The V gene's germline CDR1 is LGHNA and CDR2 YNFKEQ. The CDR3 is 15 residues long. V shed 3 bases and J 4 bases; nucleotides not matched to a gene: 7. The CDR3 region has the DNA TGTGCCAGCAGCCACACAGGGGGCGGCGGGTACGAGCAGTACTTC. Protein product: CASSHTGGGGYEQYF.

The rearrangement links TRBV9 to TRBJ2-3; 9 bases line up with TRBD2. The V segment lost 0 bases and the J segment 3 bases; nucleotides outside the gene matches: 2. CDR1 is SGDLS, CDR2 YYNGEE, per germline. The length of the CDR3 is 15 residues. The CDR3 loop reads CASSVGTSATDTQYF. The CDR3 bases are TGTGCCAGCAGCGTAGGGACTAGCGCGACAGATACGCAGTATTTT.

The rearrangement joins TRBV15 to TRBJ1-1; D is undetermined. CDR3 length: 14 residues. Trimming stripped 1 base from V and 3 bases from J, with 9 bases between. The germline V gene encodes CDR1 LNHNV and CDR2 YYDKDF (reference sequence). The CDR3 DNA is TGTGCCACCAGCAGAGTTTATGCGGACACTGAAGCTTTCTTT. Its translation: CATSRVYADTEAFF.

This chain links TRBV28 with TRBJ2-1, with D perhaps TRBD2 (5 bases). Trimming took off 10 bases at V and 0 bases at J, with 13 bases between the two ends. Germline loops: CDR1 MDHEN, CDR2 SYDVKM. The CDR3 covers 14 residues. The CDR3 DNA sequence: TGTGCCACCTCCCTGGACTTCTCCTACAATGAGCAGTTCTTC. This encodes CATSLDFSYNEQFF.

This chain uses TRBV5-4 with TRBJ1-1, with unresolved D. The V end was cut by 0 bases, the J end by 5 bases, with 8 bases between. The germline gives CDR1 SGHNT, CDR2 YYREEE (reference sequence). This CDR3 contains 13 residues. The CDR3 DNA follows: TGTGCCAGCAGCTTGGGAGGGAGTACTGAAGCTTTCTTT. As protein: CASSLGGSTEAFF.

The chain couples TRBV28 to TRBJ2-1; 16 bases align to TRBD2. The germline V gene has CDR1 MDHEN and CDR2 SYDVKM. The CDR3 length is 18 residues. The trim removed 3 bases at V and 5 bases at J, leaving 7 bases unmatched. The chain's CDR3 is CASSFGTSGRGDHNEQFF. CDR3 in DNA: TGTGCCAGCAGTTTTGGGACTAGCGGGAGGGGAGACCACAATGAGCAGTTCTTC.

The chain employs TRBV6-5 and TRBJ2-1, with D possibly matching TRBD1 (6 bases). The CDR3 runs 12 residues. Germline V CDR1 and CDR2: MNHEY, SVGAGI. V was trimmed by 2 bases and J by 11 bases, leaving 10 bases between them. CDR3: CASSYGQGKQFF. The CDR3 nucleotides are TGTGCCAGCAGTTACGGCCAGGGGAAGCAGTTCTTC.

The CDR3 spells CASSEWGRGSYGYTF. DNA of the CDR3: TGTGCCAGCAGTGAATGGGGCAGGGGGAGCTATGGCTACACCTTC. The rearrangement joins TRBV6-1 to TRBJ1-2; TRBD1 agrees at 7 bases. CDR1 MNHNS and CDR2 SASEGT come from the germline V gene. The CDR3 length is 15 residues. The V and J ends lost 2 bases and 4 bases, in that order; junction bases with no gene match: 7.

The rearrangement joins TRBV5-1 to TRBJ2-7; 7 nucleotides agree with TRBD1. CDR1 is SGHRS, CDR2 YFSETQ, per germline. The CDR3 has 15 amino acids. Unmatched junction bases numbered 9, after V lost 4 bases and J lost 2 bases. The CDR3 DNA follows: TGCGCCAGCAGCCCAACAGGGGCCCCAACCTACGAGCAGTACTTC. Translation: CASSPTGAPTYEQYF.

The chain has TRBV30 and TRBJ1-2; TRBD1 agrees at 7 bases. Germline V gene data show CDR1 as GTSNPN and CDR2 as SVGIG (reference sequence). The length of the CDR3 is 14 residues. J was trimmed by 6 bases and V by 3 bases; bases with no gene match: 10. The CDR3 here is CAWSGMTGKNGYTF. The CDR3 DNA sequence: TGTGCCTGGAGCGGGATGACAGGGAAGAATGGCTACACCTTC.

The V gene is TRBV11-2, the J gene TRBJ2-5; D might be TRBD2 (6 bases). V gave up 4 bases and J gave up 2 bases, with 17 bases separating them. The germline V gene encodes CDR1 SGHAT and CDR2 FQNNGV. This CDR3 region has 16 residues. CDR3 nucleotides: TGTGCCAGCAGCTCCTCGGTCGGGAGATATCAAGAGACCCAGTACTTC. It is translated as CASSSSVGRYQETQYF.

The chain links TRBV19 to TRBJ1-5; D unresolved. CDR1 and CDR2 from the germline V gene are LNHDA and SQIVND (reference sequence). The CDR3 is made up of 13 amino acids. The V end lost 4 bases, the J end lost 7 bases, and 11 bases lay between the germline ends. The CDR3 nucleotides read TGTGCCAGTAGTAAGGGTCGGGAACAGCCCCAGCATTTT. It specifies CASSKGREQPQHF.

The chain combines TRBV14 with TRBJ2-7, with D possibly being TRBD1 (6 bases). Between the trimmed V and J ends, which lost 3 bases and 1 base, there was a span of 13 bases. Per germline, CDR1 SGHDN and CDR2 FVKESK. The CDR3 contains 15 residues. The CDR3 region is CASSHRDIFSYEQYF. The CDR3 region has the DNA TGTGCCAGCAGCCATCGGGACATTTTTTCCTACGAGCAGTACTTC.

This rearrangement joins TRBV2 to TRBJ1-5; no firm D call. Per germline, CDR1 SNHLY and CDR2 FYNNEI. CDR3 length: 13 amino acids. V was trimmed by 5 bases and J by 3 bases, leaving 8 bases between them. CDR3 sequence reads: CASSLYPNQPQHF. CDR3 nucleotides: TGTGCCAGCAGTCTCTATCCCAATCAGCCCCAGCATTTT.

The rearrangement joins TRBV19 to TRBJ2-7; 7 nucleotides align to TRBD2. Germline V gene sequence: CDR1 LNHDA, CDR2 SQIVND (reference sequence). The length of the CDR3 is 15 residues. J gave up 4 bases and V 1 base, and 7 bases lay outside the gene matches. CDR3 amino acids: CASSIGSEGLYEQYF. In DNA form, the CDR3 reads TGTGCCAGTAGTATAGGGTCGGAGGGACTATACGAGCAGTACTTC. Together with reference TRBV19 and TRBJ2-7, the CDR3 gives the full variable domain: DGGITQSPKYLFRKEGQNVTLSCEQNLNHDAMYWYRQDPGQGLRLIYYSQIVNDFQKGDIAEGYSVSREKKESFPLTVTSAQKNPTAFYLCASSIGSEGLYEQYFGPGTRLTVT.

This clone has a single count. CDR3 nucleotide sequence: TGCGCCAGCAGCGGAGGGAGGGGAGAGAATGAGCAGTTCTTC. It translates to CASSGGRGENEQFF. V is TRBV5-1 and J is TRBJ2-1, with 7 positions matching TRBD2. CDR3 length: 14 amino acids. Germline CDR1 reads SGHRS; CDR2 reads YFSETQ. The V and J ends lost 4 bases and 7 bases, in that order; junction bases with no gene match: 8.

The chain carries TRBV7-5 and TRBJ2-4; the table's D gene call, TRBD1, was not cross checked with the DNA. TRBV7-5 has pseudogene status. The CDR3 is 14 amino acids. CDR3 region: CARSLQGTKNIQYF. CDR3 nucleotides: TGTGCCAGAAGCTTACAGGGTACCAAAAACATTCAGTACTTC.